This T cell receptor beta chain is drawn from a study of blood T cell dynamics during melanoma immunotherapy. The V gene's germline CDR1 is SGHVS and CDR2 FQNEAQ. The V gene lost 5 bases and the J gene lost 4 bases, with 9 bases spanning the gap. There are 13 residues in the CDR3. The method was immunoSEQ multiplex PCR; TCRdb's version includes in-frame clones alone and lacks a portion of them. The repertoire includes 9,500 to 13,000 clones, about 91% of them detected once, and roughly 7% sits in the top ten. Concerning this clone itself: Antigen specificity is unknown.

General study findings and limits: At W3, later disease-control patients showed bifurcated PBMC repertoire changes, unlike progressors.

Time point in this sample: pre-treatment baseline. Blood was drawn before treatment and at week 3 after checkpoint blockade. This TCR derives from a human donor with melanoma. V is TRBV7-8 and J is TRBJ2-1, with D hard to call. The material sequenced was blood, taken from a patient treated with checkpoint blockade. Written as DNA, the CDR3 is TGTGCCAGCAGCCCGAGTTGGTACAATGAGCAGTTCTTC. Translated, it gives CASSPSWYNEQFF.